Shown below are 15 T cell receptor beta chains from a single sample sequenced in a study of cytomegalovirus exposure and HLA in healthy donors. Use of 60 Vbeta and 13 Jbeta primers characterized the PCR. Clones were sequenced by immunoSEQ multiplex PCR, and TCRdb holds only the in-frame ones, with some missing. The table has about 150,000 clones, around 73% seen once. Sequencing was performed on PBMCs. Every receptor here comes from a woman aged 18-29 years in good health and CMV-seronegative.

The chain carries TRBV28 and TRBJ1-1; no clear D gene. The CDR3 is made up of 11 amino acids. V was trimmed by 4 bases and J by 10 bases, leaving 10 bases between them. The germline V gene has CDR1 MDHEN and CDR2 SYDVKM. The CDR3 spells CASSWALGAFF. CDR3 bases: TGTGCCAGCAGTTGGGCGTTGGGAGCTTTCTTT.

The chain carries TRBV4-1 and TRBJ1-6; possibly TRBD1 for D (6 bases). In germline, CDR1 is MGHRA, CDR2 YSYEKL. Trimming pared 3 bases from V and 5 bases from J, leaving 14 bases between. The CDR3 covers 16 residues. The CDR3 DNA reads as TGCGCCAGCAGCCACCCCGGGACACCTAATAATTCACCCCTCCACTTT. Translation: CASSHPGTPNNSPLHF.

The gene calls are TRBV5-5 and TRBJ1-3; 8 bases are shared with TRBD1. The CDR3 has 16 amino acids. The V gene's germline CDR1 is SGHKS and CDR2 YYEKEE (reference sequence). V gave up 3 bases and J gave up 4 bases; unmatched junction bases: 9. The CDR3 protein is CASSWETGGGGNTIYF. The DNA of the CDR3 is TGTGCCAGCAGCTGGGAAACAGGGGGGGGAGGAAACACCATATATTTT.

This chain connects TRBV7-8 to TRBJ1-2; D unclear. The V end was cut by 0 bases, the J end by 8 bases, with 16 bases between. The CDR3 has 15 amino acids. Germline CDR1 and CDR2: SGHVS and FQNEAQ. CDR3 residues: CASSLAEVQLGGYTF. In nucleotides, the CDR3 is TGTGCCAGCAGCTTAGCGGAGGTTCAGCTTGGAGGCTACACCTTC.

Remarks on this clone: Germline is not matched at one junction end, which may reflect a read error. This CDR3 is CSSSLAWPSGRLEQFF. In nucleotides, the CDR3 is TGTTCCAGCAGCTTAGCGTGGCCTAGCGGGAGGCTTGAGCAGTTCTTC. The genes are TRBV7-9 and TRBJ2-1; 11 nucleotides line up with TRBD2. There are 16 residues in the CDR3. Germline CDR1 reads SEHNR; CDR2 reads FQNEAQ (reference sequence). Combining the CDR3 with reference TRBV7-9 and TRBJ2-1 gives the whole variable domain DTGVSQNPRHKITKRGQNVTFRCDPISEHNRLYWYRQTLGQGPEFLTYFQNEAQLEKSRLLSDRFSAERPKGSFSTLEIQRTEQGDSAMYLCSSSLAWPSGRLEQFFGPGTRLTVL.

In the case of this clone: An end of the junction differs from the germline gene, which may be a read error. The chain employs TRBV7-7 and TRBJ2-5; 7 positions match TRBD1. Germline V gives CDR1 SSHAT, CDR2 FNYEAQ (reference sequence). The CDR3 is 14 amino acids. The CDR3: CASSLADREHTQYF. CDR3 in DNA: TGTGCTAGCAGCTTAGCCGACAGGGAGCATACCCAGTACTTC.

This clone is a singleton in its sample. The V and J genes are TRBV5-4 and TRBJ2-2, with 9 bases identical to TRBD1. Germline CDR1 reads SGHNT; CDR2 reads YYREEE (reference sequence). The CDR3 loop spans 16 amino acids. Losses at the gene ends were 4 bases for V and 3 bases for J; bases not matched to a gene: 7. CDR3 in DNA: TGTGCCAGCAGCGGTGCGACAGGGGGGGACACCGGGGAGCTGTTTTTT. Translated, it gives CASSGATGGDTGELFF.

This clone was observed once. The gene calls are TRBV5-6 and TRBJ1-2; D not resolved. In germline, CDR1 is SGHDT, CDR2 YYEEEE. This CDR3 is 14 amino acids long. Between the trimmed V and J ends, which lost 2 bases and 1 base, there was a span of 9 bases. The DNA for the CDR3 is TGTGCCAGCAGCTTTAGAAATAATAACTATGGCTACACCTTC. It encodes CASSFRNNNYGYTF.

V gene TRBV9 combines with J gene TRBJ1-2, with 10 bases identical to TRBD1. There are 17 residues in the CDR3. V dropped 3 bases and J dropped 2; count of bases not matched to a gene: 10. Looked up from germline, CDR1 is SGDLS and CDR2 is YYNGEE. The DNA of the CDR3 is TGTGCCAGCAGCGCCGGGACAGGGGTTAGGGCAAACTATGGCTACACCTTC. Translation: CASSAGTGVRANYGYTF.

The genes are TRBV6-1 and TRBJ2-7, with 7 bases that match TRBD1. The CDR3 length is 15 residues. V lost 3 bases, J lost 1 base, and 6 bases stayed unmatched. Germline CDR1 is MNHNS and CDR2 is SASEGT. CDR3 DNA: TGTGCCAGCAGTGATCCCGGGACAGTTTCCTACGAGCAGTACGTC. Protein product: CASSDPGTVSYEQYV.

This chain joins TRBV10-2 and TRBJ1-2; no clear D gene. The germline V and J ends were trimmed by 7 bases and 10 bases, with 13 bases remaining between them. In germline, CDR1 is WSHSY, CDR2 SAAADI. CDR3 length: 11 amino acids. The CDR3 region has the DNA TGCGCCAGCACGGACGCGGGCGCCTACACCTTC. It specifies CASTDAGAYTF.

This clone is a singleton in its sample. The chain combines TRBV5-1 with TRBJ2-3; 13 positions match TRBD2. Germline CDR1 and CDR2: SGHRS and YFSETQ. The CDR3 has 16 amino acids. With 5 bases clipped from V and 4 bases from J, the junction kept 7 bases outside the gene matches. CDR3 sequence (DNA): TGCGCCAGCAGTAAGGGACTAGCGGGGTTCTCAGATACGCAGTATTTT. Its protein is CASSKGLAGFSDTQYF.

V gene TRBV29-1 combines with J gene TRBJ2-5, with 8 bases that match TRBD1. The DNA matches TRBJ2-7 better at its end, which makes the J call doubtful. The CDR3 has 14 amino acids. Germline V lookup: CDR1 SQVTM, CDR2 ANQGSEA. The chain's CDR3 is CSVEAGQGDYEQYF. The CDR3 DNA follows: TGCAGCGTTGAGGCCGGACAGGGTGACTACGAGCAGTACTTC.

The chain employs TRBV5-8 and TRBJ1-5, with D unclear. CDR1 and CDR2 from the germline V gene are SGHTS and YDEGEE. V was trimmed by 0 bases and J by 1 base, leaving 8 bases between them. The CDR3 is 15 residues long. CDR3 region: CASSLGTVSNQPQHF. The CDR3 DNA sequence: TGTGCCAGCAGCTTGGGAACGGTAAGCAATCAGCCCCAGCATTTT.

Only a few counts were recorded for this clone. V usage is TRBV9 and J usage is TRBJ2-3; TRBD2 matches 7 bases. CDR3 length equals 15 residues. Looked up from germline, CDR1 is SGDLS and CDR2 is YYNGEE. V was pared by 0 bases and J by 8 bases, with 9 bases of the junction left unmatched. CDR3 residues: CASSVAPLAEATQYF. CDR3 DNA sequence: TGTGCCAGCAGCGTAGCCCCCCTAGCGGAGGCTACGCAGTATTTT.